The 23 T cell receptor beta chains below were found in one sample sequenced in a study of Tregs in tolerant kidney transplant recipients. Repertoires were generated with immunoSEQ multiplex PCR, while TCRdb's copy carries only in-frame clones and drops some. The sample records tens of thousands of clones, around nine tenths being singletons. Recipients received nonmyeloablative bone marrow transplants from related graft donors, with transient mixed chimerism. This material consisted of CD4+ T cells from blood (PBMCs), taken 24 months after the transplant. The receptors derive from a human patient who received a combined kidney and bone marrow transplant. These T cells may partly come from the graft donor.

DNA for the CDR3: TGTGCCAGCAGCCTTAAACCCCTCCACACAGGGAAGGATGAAAAACTGTTTTTT. Its translation is CASSLKPLHTGKDEKLFF. The chain is built from TRBV4-2 and TRBJ1-4, with D tentatively TRBD1 (6 bases). Deletions cut 4 bases from V and 6 bases from J, with 24 bases between. CDR1 LGHNA and CDR2 YNFKEQ come from the germline V gene. This CDR3 spans 18 amino acids.

The chain joins TRBV14 to TRBJ2-5; no firm D call. This CDR3 has 14 residues. V was trimmed by 1 base and J by 5 bases, leaving 11 bases between them. The germline V gene encodes CDR1 SGHDN and CDR2 FVKESK. DNA for the CDR3: TGTGCCAGCAGCCAAGCCCCCTTACGGGAGACCCAGTACTTC. Its translation is CASSQAPLRETQYF.

V gene TRBV10-3 combines with J gene TRBJ1-5, with a weak D call TRBD1 (6 bases). V was shortened by 0 bases and J by 5 bases, with 17 bases between the two germline ends. This CDR3 has 17 residues. CDR1 is ENHRY and CDR2 is SYGVKD in the germline V gene. CDR3 bases: TGTGCCATCAGTGAGTCCCGTCGGGGGGCGGACGATCAGCCCCAGCATTTT. This gives the protein CAISESRRGADDQPQHF.

The chain links TRBV7-2 to TRBJ2-1; maybe TRBD2 (6 bases). The CDR3 consists of 13 residues. CDR1 is SGHTA and CDR2 is FQGNSA in the germline V gene. V lost 3 bases to trimming and J lost 8 bases, with 11 bases between them. The CDR3 nucleotides are TGTGCCAGCAGCTTTCCCGGGAGAGATGAGCAGTTCTTC. This encodes CASSFPGRDEQFF.

This clone was counted between two and nine times. The rearrangement uses TRBV10-3 and TRBJ2-3; 8 bases line up with TRBD2. Germline V gene sequence: CDR1 ENHRY, CDR2 SYGVKD. V shed 0 bases, J shed 1 base, and the junction held 6 bases outside the gene matches. The CDR3 loop spans 17 amino acids. This CDR3 is CAISESLGRGGTDTQYF. The CDR3 coding sequence is TGTGCCATCAGTGAGTCGTTGGGGCGGGGGGGCACAGATACGCAGTATTTT.

The chain carries TRBV19 and TRBJ1-2; TRBD1 matches at 12 bases. From germline, CDR1 is LNHDA and CDR2 SQIVND (reference sequence). V shed 7 bases and J 6 bases; nucleotides not matched to a gene: 15. The CDR3 length is 17 residues. The DNA of the CDR3 is TGTGCCAGTAACAAACTGGGGACAGGGGGCGTTAAGGATGGCTACACCTTC. Translated: CASNKLGTGGVKDGYTF.

This sequence joins TRBV5-3 and TRBJ2-1; 8 nucleotides agree with TRBD2. TRBV5-3 belongs to the ORF category, with a function that is uncertain. The CDR3 covers 14 residues. V lost 7 bases to trimming and J lost 6 bases; unmatched junction nucleotides: 9. DNA of the CDR3: TGTGCCAGAGTGGATGTGCGGGAGGTCAATGAGCAGTTCTTC. This encodes CARVDVREVNEQFF.

The rearrangement joins TRBV5-6 to TRBJ1-5; the D gene is possibly TRBD1 (5 bases). Looked up from germline, CDR1 is SGHDT and CDR2 is YYEEEE. CDR3 length: 18 residues. Deletions cut 0 bases from V and 6 bases from J, with 22 bases between. In nucleotides, the CDR3 is TGTGCCAGCAGCTTGGCCCCCCTGGGTAGGGGTGTGGTTCAGCCCCAGCATTTT. Protein sequence: CASSLAPLGRGVVQPQHF.

The chain couples TRBV20-1 to TRBJ1-2; D is unresolved. V was shortened by 6 bases and J by 4 bases, with 6 bases between the two germline ends. The CDR3 is made up of 10 amino acids. Germline V CDR1 and CDR2: DFQATT, SNEGSKA (reference sequence). The CDR3 region is CSANSYGYTF. The DNA of the CDR3 is TGCAGTGCAAACAGCTATGGCTACACCTTC.

This chain joins TRBV30 and TRBJ2-2; 7 nucleotides align to TRBD2. The germline gives CDR1 GTSNPN, CDR2 SVGIG (reference sequence). With V trimmed by 0 bases and J by 2 bases, 9 bases remained unmatched. This CDR3 is built from 17 residues. The CDR3 DNA follows: TGTGCCTGGAGTGTACTATGGCGGGGGTTAAACACCGGGGAGCTGTTTTTT. This codes for CAWSVLWRGLNTGELFF.

CDR3 nucleotide sequence: TGTGCCAGCACCCGACAGCTTTCTAACTATGGCTACACCTTC. As protein: CASTRQLSNYGYTF. The rearrangement links TRBV2 to TRBJ1-2, with D perhaps matching TRBD1 (5 bases). The CDR3 runs 14 residues. Per the germline V gene, CDR1 is SNHLY and CDR2 is FYNNEI. Trimming left V 7 bases short and J 0 bases short, with 12 bases between.

This chain uses TRBV10-3 with TRBJ2-1, with TRBD2 matching 11 bases. J lost 4 bases, V lost 6 bases, and 5 bases had no gene match. Germline CDR1 reads ENHRY; CDR2 reads SYGVKD. The CDR3 spans 15 residues. This CDR3 is CAIRPGLAEYNEQFF. The CDR3, as DNA: TGTGCCATCAGACCGGGACTAGCGGAGTACAATGAGCAGTTCTTC.

This clone was seen just once. The chain couples TRBV11-3 to TRBJ2-6; 9 bases are a match to TRBD2. Germline loops: CDR1 SGHNT, CDR2 YENEEA. V dropped 3 bases and J dropped 2; count of bases not matched to a gene: 5. The CDR3 runs to 17 residues. For the CDR3, the DNA is TGTGCCAGCAGCTTGTCTAGCGGGATCCCTGGGGCCAACGTCCTGACTTTC. Amino acid sequence: CASSLSSGIPGANVLTF. Together with reference TRBV11-3 and TRBJ2-6, the CDR3 gives the full variable domain: EAGVVQSPRYKIIEKKQPVAFWCNPISGHNTLYWYLQNLGQGPELLIRYENEEAVDDSQLPKDRFSAERLKGVDSTLKIQPAELGDSAVYLCASSLSSGIPGANVLTFGAGSRLTVL.

The V gene is TRBV11-2, the J gene TRBJ2-1; the D gene is possibly TRBD1 (5 bases). Germline V gives CDR1 SGHAT, CDR2 FQNNGV. The germline V and J ends were trimmed by 3 bases and 4 bases, with 7 bases remaining between them. The CDR3 sequence is 13 residues long. The CDR3 is CASSLNRYNEQFF. CDR3 coding DNA: TGTGCCAGCAGCTTGAACAGGTACAATGAGCAGTTCTTC.

The chain combines TRBV5-1 with TRBJ1-1; TRBD1 matches 10 bases. Germline V gives CDR1 SGHRS, CDR2 YFSETQ. V shed 3 bases and J 5 bases; nucleotides not matched to a gene: 16. CDR3 length equals 18 residues. The CDR3 sequence: CASSYDDRGRGRKTEAFF. The CDR3 nucleotides are TGCGCCAGCAGCTATGATGACAGGGGGCGCGGGAGAAAGACTGAAGCTTTCTTT.

The V call is TRBV4-3, the J call TRBJ2-3; TRBD2 is a possible D gene (5 bases). CDR1 and CDR2 from the germline V gene are LGHNA and YSLEER. The CDR3 covers 13 residues. V was pared by 4 bases and J by 0 bases, with 5 bases between. The CDR3 protein is CASSRTSTDTQYF. The CDR3 DNA sequence: TGCGCCAGCAGCCGGACTAGCACAGATACGCAGTATTTT.

This chain connects TRBV7-9 to TRBJ2-7; possible D gene TRBD1, 5 bases. The germline V gene encodes CDR1 SEHNR and CDR2 FQNEAQ (reference sequence). V lost 5 bases and J lost 2, with 16 bases in between. The CDR3 sequence is 15 residues long. CDR3: CASSPKGEGAYEQYF. The CDR3 DNA follows: TGTGCCAGCAGCCCGAAAGGGGAAGGAGCCTACGAGCAGTACTTC.

The rearrangement uses TRBV5-1 and TRBJ1-1, with a possible D match to TRBD1 (6 bases). Germline loops: CDR1 SGHRS, CDR2 YFSETQ. V lost 0 bases to trimming and J lost 11 bases, with 17 bases between them. The CDR3 contains 14 residues. CDR3 protein: CASSLETPRGVAFF. In DNA form, the CDR3 reads TGCGCCAGCAGCTTGGAGACCCCCAGGGGAGTGGCTTTCTTT.

This chain connects TRBV11-3 to TRBJ2-2; TRBD2 matches at 7 bases. This CDR3 region has 16 residues. Germline V CDR1 and CDR2: SGHNT, YENEEA. V dropped 1 base and J dropped 2; count of bases not matched to a gene: 4. The CDR3 coding sequence is TGTGCCAGCAGCTTAGGGCTAGCGGATAACACCGGGGAGCTGTTTTTT. It encodes CASSLGLADNTGELFF.

There are a few counts of this clone. The V gene is TRBV7-6, the J gene TRBJ1-6, with 7 bases lining up with TRBD1. The germline gives CDR1 SGHVS, CDR2 FNYEAQ. J lost 10 bases, V lost 5 bases, and 14 bases had no gene match. CDR3 size: 16 residues. This CDR3 reads CASSPHQAGGGSPLHF. The CDR3 DNA reads TGTGCCAGCAGCCCACACCAGGCAGGGGGTGGCTCACCCCTCCACTTT. Drawing the rest from reference TRBV7-6 and TRBJ1-6, the complete variable domain is GAGVSQSPRYKVTKRGQDVALRCDPISGHVSLYWYRQALGQGPEFLTYFNYEAQQDKSGLPNDRFSAERPEGSISTLTIQRTEQRDSAMYRCASSPHQAGGGSPLHFGNGTRLTVT.

The chain has TRBV5-1 and TRBJ2-7; D is unresolved. Trimming shortened V by 4 bases and J by 2 bases, and 7 bases separated the two germline ends. The CDR3 length is 12 residues. Germline V gene data show CDR1 as SGHRS and CDR2 as YFSETQ. The chain's CDR3 is CASSPSPYEQYF. The CDR3, as DNA: TGCGCCAGCAGCCCGTCTCCCTACGAGCAGTACTTC.

The chain carries TRBV18 and TRBJ1-2; 7 nucleotides align to TRBD1. CDR3 length equals 13 residues. After removal of 3 bases from V and 4 bases from J, the junction contained 2 bases not matched to a gene. Germline CDR1 reads KGHSH; CDR2 reads LQKENI. CDR3 protein: CASSPSGGYGYTF. The CDR3 DNA reads TGTGCCAGCTCACCTTCAGGGGGCTATGGCTACACCTTC.

The J gene is TRBJ1-2, the V gene TRBV28; 9 bases align to TRBD1. The germline gives CDR1 MDHEN, CDR2 SYDVKM. With V trimmed by 2 bases and J by 4 bases, 17 bases remained unmatched. There are 19 residues in the CDR3. The CDR3 spells CASSLGLGTGTGRGYGYTF. The CDR3 DNA is TGTGCCAGCAGTTTAGGGTTAGGGACAGGGACCGGGAGAGGCTATGGCTACACCTTC.